A selection of T cell receptor beta chains follows, all from one sample in a study of blood T cell repertoires in COVID-19. Libraries were prepared by immunoSEQ multiplex PCR; TCRdb keeps only in-frame clonotypes and omits some of them. The data contain 200,000 to 250,000 clones, around four fifths of them singletons. Source material: peripheral blood. The receptors come from a woman older than 75 with active or convalescent COVID-19. The CDR3 runs from the conserved cysteine through the conserved F or W. Each record gives: V gene, D gene, clone size, J gene, CDR3 DNA, CDR3 protein. A D gene is named only where the DNA matches it firmly. Some rows have no size entry. The others give once, few or many, or a class for an expanded clone.

>TRBV28|NA|NA|TRBJ2-2
TGTGCCAGCAGAACTCCGGTGGTCACCGGGGAGCTGTTTTTT
CASRTPVVTGELFF
>TRBV5-1|TRBD1|few|TRBJ2-1
TGCGCCAGCAGCTTACAGGGGGCACCCTACAATGAGCAGTTCTTC
CASSLQGAPYNEQFF
>TRBV6-1|NA|NA|TRBJ2-3
TGTGCCAGCAGTGAACAGGCAGGGGTGGGTACGCAGTATTTT
CASSEQAGVGTQYF
>TRBV9|TRBD2|NA|TRBJ2-3
TGTGCCAGCAGCGCTAGCGGGGGAAACACAGATACGCAGTATTTT
CASSASGGNTDTQYF
>TRBV6-5|TRBD1|NA|TRBJ1-2
TGTGCCAGCAGGTACCGACAGGGTAATGGCTACACCTTC
CASRYRQGNGYTF
>TRBV27|NA|NA|TRBJ1-2
TGTGCCAGCAGTTTAAGGGGTAATGGCTACACCTTC
CASSLRGNGYTF
>TRBV18|TRBD2|NA|TRBJ2-3
TGTGCCAGCTCACCACTTACTAGCGGGTTGGATACGCAGTATTTT
CASSPLTSGLDTQYF
>TRBV5-6|TRBD1|NA|TRBJ2-1
TGTGCCAGCAGCCGGACAGGGGGCAATGAGCAGTTCTTC
CASSRTGGNEQFF
>TRBV5-4|TRBD1|NA|TRBJ2-1
TGTGCCAGCAGCTTGGATGGACAGGGCTACAATGAGCAGTTCTTC
CASSLDGQGYNEQFF
>TRBV12-3/TRBV12-4|NA|NA|TRBJ1-1
TGTGCCAGCAGCCTAGAGCCTACAAAACAAGCTTTCTTT
CASSLEPTKQAFF
>TRBV5-1|NA|NA|TRBJ2-7
TGCGCCAGCAGCTTGGAACTCCAATCCGAGCAGTACTTC
CASSLELQSEQYF
>TRBV28|TRBD1|NA|TRBJ1-2
TGTGCCATCGAGAGCCGGGACAGACATCTGTATGGCTACACCTTC
CAIESRDRHLYGYTF
>TRBV5-1|NA|NA|TRBJ2-1
TGCGCCAGCGCGTGGAACTACGGTGAGCAGTTCTTC
CASAWNYGEQFF
>TRBV29-1|TRBD2|NA|TRBJ2-1
TGCAGCGTTGAAGTGCTAGCGGGGTTCGACAATGAGCAGTTCTTC
CSVEVLAGFDNEQFF
>TRBV7-2|NA|NA|TRBJ2-1
TGTGCCAGCAGCTTGGGGGCGGGGGTTTCCTACAATGAGCAGTTCTTC
CASSLGAGVSYNEQFF
>TRBV18|TRBD1|NA|TRBJ2-5
TGTGCCAGCTCACCCTGGACAGGCCAAGAGACCCAGTACTTC
CASSPWTGQETQYF
>TRBV7-9|TRBD2|NA|TRBJ2-3
TGTGCCAGCAGCCGCGGGACTAGCGGAAATACAGATACGCAGTATTTT
CASSRGTSGNTDTQYF
>TRBV6-2/TRBV6-3|NA|few|TRBJ1-2
TGTGCCAGCAGTTACAGGGGTGCCACCTATGGCTACACCTTC
CASSYRGATYGYTF
>TRBV19|TRBD2|NA|TRBJ2-1
TGTGCCAGTAGTATGGGGTTTTTGCGGGAGGGCCCCTACAATGAGCAGTTCTTC
CASSMGFLREGPYNEQFF
>TRBV30|NA|NA|TRBJ1-4
TGTGCCTGGAGTGTAGTTGGAGGGGAAAAACTGTTTTTT
CAWSVVGGEKLFF
>TRBV30|TRBD1|NA|TRBJ2-1
TGTGCCTGGAGTGTGGACAGGGCAAACAATGAGCAGTTCTTC
CAWSVDRANNEQFF
>TRBV2|NA|NA|TRBJ1-3
TGTGCCAGCGCAAATCGGGCGGGTCTTGGTGGAAACACCATATATTTT
CASANRAGLGGNTIYF
>TRBV19|NA|once|TRBJ1-1
TGTGCCAGTAGTGGAGGACAGAGGAACACTGAAGCTTTCTTT
CASSGGQRNTEAFF
>TRBV7-9|NA|NA|TRBJ2-5
TGTGCCAGCAGCTTATATGCCCGGGAGACCCAGTACTTC
CASSLYARETQYF
>TRBV4-3|TRBD2|once|TRBJ2-3
TGCGCCAGCAGCCAAGGTCGTGGCGGGGGGGCCTCAGATACGCAGTATTTT
CASSQGRGGGASDTQYF
>TRBV20-1|NA|NA|TRBJ1-1
TGCAGTGCTACCCCGGGGAGAGCTTTCTTT
CSATPGRAFF
>TRBV2|TRBD1|NA|TRBJ2-7
TGTGCCACCGGGACAGGGGTGGACTACGAGCAGTACTTC
CATGTGVDYEQYF
>TRBV12-3/TRBV12-4|NA|NA|TRBJ1-2
TGTGCCAGCAGTTTGGGCGTGGGCTATGGCTACACCTTC
CASSLGVGYGYTF
>TRBV7-6|TRBD1|NA|TRBJ2-5
TGTGCCAGCAGCTTACGCGCCGGGACAGGGGGTGAGAAGACCCAGTACTTC
CASSLRAGTGGEKTQYF
>TRBV7-3|TRBD1|NA|TRBJ2-6
TGTGCCAGCAGTTCCACCGGGACAGTGGGTCTTGGGGCCAACGTCCTGACTTTC
CASSSTGTVGLGANVLTF
>TRBV6-2/TRBV6-3|TRBD2|once|TRBJ2-1
TGTGCCAGCAGTTACGGGGGACTAGCGAGAAATGAGCAGTTCTTC
CASSYGGLARNEQFF
>TRBV28|NA|NA|TRBJ2-7
TGTGCCAGCAGACGTTACCCCGACAGCTACGAGCAGTACTTC
CASRRYPDSYEQYF
>TRBV4-2|NA|NA|TRBJ2-7
TGTGCCAGCAGCCAAGCTACCCCCCTCGAGCAGTACTTC
CASSQATPLEQYF
>TRBV4-2|TRBD1|NA|TRBJ1-5
TGTGCCAGCAGCCCGGGGACAGGGAACAATCAGCCCCAGCATTTT
CASSPGTGNNQPQHF
>TRBV6-5|TRBD2|few|TRBJ2-7
TGTGCCAGCATCCCGACCCGCGGGAGATGGTTCGAGCAGTACTTC
CASIPTRGRWFEQYF
>TRBV2|NA|NA|TRBJ1-2
TGTGCCAGCAGTACTACAGGGTACGATGGCTACACCTTC
CASSTTGYDGYTF
>TRBV9|TRBD2|NA|TRBJ2-3
TGTGCCAGCAGCGTAAGCGGGAGGGACGGGGATACGCAGTATTTT
CASSVSGRDGDTQYF
>TRBV5-1|TRBD1|NA|TRBJ2-7
TGCGCCAGCAGCTTGATGGCAGGGCAGGGGGACGAGCAGTACTTC
CASSLMAGQGDEQYF
>TRBV5-1|NA|NA|TRBJ2-3
TGCGCCAGCAGCATGGACGGGGGAAATACGCAGTATTTT
CASSMDGGNTQYF
>TRBV4-3|TRBD2|NA|TRBJ2-1
TGCGCCAGCAGCCAGGGGACTAGCTCCTACAATGAGCAGTTCTTC
CASSQGTSSYNEQFF
>TRBV5-4|NA|NA|TRBJ2-7
TGTGCCAGCAGCACAGGGTCCTCCTACGAGCAGTACTTC
CASSTGSSYEQYF
>TRBV9|NA|NA|TRBJ2-3
TGTGCCAGCAGCGTGGCGGGGACTAGCACAGATACGCAGTATTTT
CASSVAGTSTDTQYF
>TRBV9|NA|NA|TRBJ2-1
TGTGCCAGCAGCGTTCAGGGATATGAGCAGTTCTTC
CASSVQGYEQFF
>TRBV11-3|NA|NA|TRBJ2-3
TGTGCCAGCAGCTTAGTTTCAGGGATGGGCACAGATACGCAGTATTTT
CASSLVSGMGTDTQYF
>TRBV19|TRBD2|NA|TRBJ2-7
TGTGCCAGTAGTATAGCTTGGCTAGCGGGAGCATACGAGCAGTACTTC
CASSIAWLAGAYEQYF
>TRBV18|NA|NA|TRBJ2-1
TGTGCCAGCTCAGTTAACAGGGACTCCTACAATGAGCAGTTCTTC
CASSVNRDSYNEQFF
>TRBV7-3|NA|NA|TRBJ2-3
TGTGCCAGCAGCCGATATCCTACTAGCACAGATACGCAGTATTTT
CASSRYPTSTDTQYF
>TRBV7-3|TRBD1|NA|TRBJ1-1
TGTGCCAGCAGCTTCCAGGGGGGAACTGAAGCTTTCTTT
CASSFQGGTEAFF
>TRBV7-9|TRBD1|NA|TRBJ1-1
TGTGCCAGCAGTTTAACAGGGGACACTGAAGCTTTCTTT
CASSLTGDTEAFF
>TRBV7-2|NA|few|TRBJ2-1
TGTGCCAGCTCCTTCGGCACAGGGAGGGGTGAGCAGTTCTTC
CASSFGTGRGEQFF
>TRBV6-2/TRBV6-3|NA|NA|TRBJ2-3
TGTGCCAGCAGTTTCGGCACAGATACGCAGTATTTT
CASSFGTDTQYF
>TRBV7-8|NA|NA|TRBJ2-7
TGTGCCAGCAGCTCCGAGTACGACGAGCAGTACTTC
CASSSEYDEQYF
>TRBV6-6|NA|NA|TRBJ1-5
TGTGCCAGCAGTAGCATGAGTAGCAATCAGCCCCAGCATTTT
CASSSMSSNQPQHF
>TRBV7-9|TRBD1|NA|TRBJ1-2
TGTGCCAGCAGCTTAGGACAGGGTCTTGGCTACACCTTC
CASSLGQGLGYTF
>TRBV11-1|NA|once|TRBJ1-3
TGTGCCAGCAGCCCCCCAAGGGACACCACTGGAAACACCATATATTTT
CASSPPRDTTGNTIYF